Presented here are 25 T cell receptor beta chains from one specimen sequenced in a study of response to subunit inactivated influenza vaccine. TCRdb reprocessed the RT-PCR reads via MiXCR and lists one record per CDR3 protein. The sample lists approximately 680,000 distinct CDR3 sequences, around 16% seen once, with under 14% in the top ten. This sample comprised PBMCs from blood, obtained 12 days after vaccination. These receptors were collected from a man between 45 and 60 years old who received an inactivated influenza vaccine.

The table lists this clonotype with a few counts. The CDR3: CASILDPYNEQFF. The CDR3 nucleotides read TGTGCCAGCATCCTTGACCCCTACAATGAGCAGTTCTTC. The chain is built from TRBV5-5 and TRBJ2-1; D is unresolved. Germline CDR1 SGHKS, CDR2 YYEKEE (reference sequence). Trimming shortened V by 6 bases and J by 2 bases, and 9 bases separated the two germline ends. The CDR3 extends over 13 amino acids.

Of note for this clonotype: At one boundary the junction diverges from the germline segment, which might be a read error. This chain uses TRBV6-1 with TRBJ2-2, with TRBD2 matching over 9 bases. This CDR3 comprises 17 residues. Germline values: CDR1 MNHNS, CDR2 SASEGT. CDR3 DNA sequence: TGTCCCAGCAGTGAATCGGCGGGAGGGTCGAGCACCGGGGAGCTGTTTTTT. Its protein is CPSSESAGGSSTGELFF.

V usage is TRBV3-1 and J usage is TRBJ2-3; 7 positions match TRBD2. Germline CDR1 reads LGHDT; CDR2 reads YNNKEL (reference sequence). The CDR3 is made up of 13 amino acids. Unmatched junction bases numbered 3, after V lost 1 base and J lost 8 bases. The CDR3 region is CASSQAQRGTQYF. The CDR3 DNA sequence: TGTGCCAGCAGCCAAGCACAGCGGGGTACGCAGTATTTT.

V and J are TRBV19 and TRBJ2-3, with 7 bases that match TRBD2. The CDR3 contains 16 residues. After removal of 1 base from V and 4 bases from J, the junction contained 8 bases not matched to a gene. Germline V gene sequence: CDR1 LNHDA, CDR2 SQIVND (reference sequence). This CDR3 reads CASSIAAGVGADTQYF. Here the CDR3 DNA reads TGTGCCAGTAGTATAGCGGCGGGAGTGGGCGCAGATACGCAGTATTTT.

V and J are TRBV7-2 and TRBJ2-1; D possibly uses TRBD1 or TRBD2 (6 bases each). The CDR3 sequence is 15 residues long. Trimming removed 0 bases from V and 6 bases from J, with 12 bases in between. CDR1 SGHTA and CDR2 FQGNSA come from the germline V gene. CDR3 bases: TGTGCCAGCAGCTTAGCGGGGGGCGCCTTCAATGAGCAGTTCTTC. This gives the protein CASSLAGGAFNEQFF.

This chain links TRBV27 with TRBJ2-1; the match to TRBD2 covers 7 bases. Looked up from germline, CDR1 is MNHEY and CDR2 is SMNVEV (reference sequence). Trimming cost V 4 bases and J 6 bases; bases outside gene matches: 12. The CDR3 runs 16 residues. This chain's CDR3 is CASSSQAGNGGNEQFF. The CDR3 bases are TGTGCCAGCAGTTCTCAAGCGGGGAACGGGGGCAATGAGCAGTTCTTC.

J is TRBJ2-3 and V is TRBV6-1, with D maybe TRBD1 (6 bases). CDR1 is MNHNS, CDR2 SASEGT, per germline. Trimming stripped 6 bases from V and 5 bases from J, with 15 bases between. The CDR3 runs 14 residues. The CDR3 DNA reads as TGTGCCAGCAGAAATAGGGACATCGGAGATACGCAGTATTTT. Encoded protein: CASRNRDIGDTQYF.

This CDR3 reads CSASVSGSYNEQFF. CDR3 sequence (DNA): TGCAGTGCTAGCGTTAGCGGGAGTTACAATGAGCAGTTCTTC. The rearrangement uses TRBV20-1 and TRBJ2-1; 9 positions agree with TRBD2. The CDR3 sequence is 14 residues long. Looked up from germline, CDR1 is DFQATT and CDR2 is SNEGSKA (reference sequence). V trimming: 3 bases; J trimming: 4 bases; junction bases outside the gene matches: 4.

J is TRBJ2-1 and V is TRBV29-1; 8 nucleotides align to TRBD2. J gave up 9 bases and V 6 bases, and 16 bases lay outside the gene matches. In germline, CDR1 is SQVTM, CDR2 ANQGSEA. This CDR3 region has 15 residues. CDR3 protein: CSVRRTSSVELEQFF. CDR3 nucleotides: TGCAGCGTCCGACGGACTAGCTCGGTTGAACTTGAGCAGTTCTTC.

The gene calls are TRBV6-6 and TRBJ2-5; unclear D gene. The CDR3 is 11 amino acids. Per germline, CDR1 MNHNY and CDR2 SVGAGI (reference sequence). The V and J ends lost 5 bases and 7 bases respectively, with 8 bases between them. CDR3 loop: CASSPPGTQYF. For the CDR3, the DNA is TGTGCCAGCAGTCCCCCCGGGACCCAGTACTTC.

The CDR3 loop reads CATSTRTSSIRFDEQFF. In nucleotides, the CDR3 is TGTGCCACCAGCACGCGGACTAGTTCAATTAGATTCGATGAGCAGTTCTTC. The chain couples TRBV15 to TRBJ2-1; TRBD2 aligns across 7 bases. J gave up 8 bases and V 4 bases, and 17 bases lay outside the gene matches. The CDR3 is made up of 17 amino acids. CDR1 and CDR2 from the germline V gene are LNHNV and YYDKDF (reference sequence).

A few counts support this clonotype. V gene TRBV7-9 combines with J gene TRBJ2-1, with 10 bases that match TRBD2. The CDR3 covers 15 residues. V gave up 2 bases and J gave up 5 bases; unmatched junction bases: 3. The germline V gene encodes CDR1 SEHNR and CDR2 FQNEAQ (reference sequence). CDR3 loop: CASSLLAGENNEQFF. Here the CDR3 DNA reads TGTGCCAGCAGCTTACTAGCGGGAGAGAACAATGAGCAGTTCTTC.

This clonotype was seen more than once but under ten times. This chain connects TRBV12-3 or TRBV12-4 to TRBJ2-4; the match to TRBD1 covers 7 bases. V lost 6 bases to trimming and J lost 5 bases; unmatched junction nucleotides: 7. The CDR3 consists of 14 residues. The CDR3: CASRNTGTENIQYF. The CDR3 coding sequence is TGTGCCAGCAGGAATACCGGGACAGAAAACATTCAGTACTTC.

The gene calls are TRBV20-1 and TRBJ2-5, with 12 bases fitting TRBD1. Trimming took 1 base from V and 5 from J; bases not matched to a gene: 8. Germline loops: CDR1 DFQATT, CDR2 SNEGSKA (reference sequence). The CDR3 totals 16 residues. The CDR3 region is CSARAGTGGLGETQYF. The CDR3 nucleotides read TGCAGTGCTAGAGCTGGGACAGGGGGCTTGGGTGAGACCCAGTACTTC.

The chain employs TRBV24-1 and TRBJ2-7; no firm D call. This CDR3 comprises 11 residues. V dropped 5 bases and J dropped 6 bases, with 7 bases sitting between them. The germline CDR1 and CDR2 sequences are KGHDR and SFDVKD. The CDR3 reads CATSAGSEQYF. The DNA of the CDR3 is TGTGCCACCAGTGCAGGCTCCGAGCAGTACTTC.

This clonotype was seen a handful of times. This chain joins TRBV5-1 and TRBJ2-7; no definite D call. The CDR3 is made up of 18 amino acids. Trimming left V 0 bases short and J 3 bases short, with 22 bases between. The germline CDR1 and CDR2 sequences are SGHRS and YFSETQ. The CDR3 is CASSLVPGRGGLNYEQYF. The CDR3 DNA is TGCGCCAGCAGCTTGGTACCAGGACGAGGTGGTCTAAACTACGAGCAGTACTTC.

The chain carries TRBV5-5 and TRBJ2-7; D unclear. The V gene lost 5 bases and the J gene lost 5 bases, with 14 bases spanning the gap. This CDR3 is 13 amino acids long. Germline CDR1 reads SGHKS; CDR2 reads YYEKEE (reference sequence). CDR3 DNA: TGTGCCAGCAGTCAACAGACCCAGGACGAGCAGTACTTC. Translation gives CASSQQTQDEQYF. The full variable domain, completed using reference TRBV5-5 and TRBJ2-7, is DAGVTQSPTHLIKTRGQQVTLRCSPISGHKSVSWYQQVLGQGPQFIFQYYEKEERGRGNFPDRFSARQFPNYSSELNVNALLLGDSALYLCASSQQTQDEQYFGPGTRLTVT.

The chain carries TRBV11-2 and TRBJ1-3, with unresolved D. The germline CDR1 and CDR2 sequences are SGHAT and FQNNGV. Trimming cost V 5 bases and J 4 bases, with 9 bases left between them. This CDR3 has 13 amino acids. The CDR3 sequence: CASSIRVGNTIYF. The CDR3 nucleotides are TGTGCCAGCAGCATCAGAGTAGGAAACACCATATATTTT.

V gene TRBV27 combines with J gene TRBJ2-1, with D tentatively TRBD2 (6 bases). The length of the CDR3 is 15 residues. The germline V gene encodes CDR1 MNHEY and CDR2 SMNVEV (reference sequence). The ends were cut back, 2 bases at V and 6 bases at J, with 14 bases in the middle. CDR3 DNA sequence: TGTGCCAGCAGTTTAACGGGGGTATTAGTCAATGAGCAGTTCTTC. It codes for CASSLTGVLVNEQFF.

There are a few counts of this clonotype. CDR3 sequence reads: CASSVDTGANVLTF. The CDR3 DNA follows: TGTGCCAGCAGCGTCGACACTGGGGCCAACGTCCTGACTTTC. This chain uses TRBV9 with TRBJ2-6; D gene uncertain. From germline, CDR1 is SGDLS and CDR2 YYNGEE. CDR3 length: 14 amino acids. V dropped 2 bases and J dropped 2 bases, with 5 bases sitting between them.

CDR3 sequence reads: CSVEGRVAGDEQFF. DNA for the CDR3: TGCAGCGTTGAAGGTCGGGTAGCGGGGGATGAGCAGTTCTTC. The chain couples TRBV29-1 to TRBJ2-1; 9 bases are shared with TRBD2. Trimming removed 1 base from V and 8 bases from J; junction bases left unmatched: 6. The CDR3 is 14 amino acids. CDR1 SQVTM and CDR2 ANQGSEA come from the germline V gene.

This clonotype has only a few counts. This chain connects TRBV28 to TRBJ2-7, with 7 bases aligning to TRBD1. CDR1 MDHEN and CDR2 SYDVKM come from the germline V gene. CDR3 length: 16 amino acids. With V trimmed by 3 bases and J by 3 bases, 11 bases remained unmatched. CDR3 region: CASSFPFSRQGYEQYF. DNA for the CDR3: TGTGCCAGCAGTTTCCCCTTCTCCAGACAGGGCTACGAGCAGTACTTC.

This clonotype was seen more than once but under ten times. The chain joins TRBV6-5 to TRBJ2-5; 12 positions agree with TRBD1. This CDR3 is 19 amino acids long. Germline V CDR1 and CDR2: MNHEY, SVGAGI. J was trimmed by 0 bases and V by 0 bases; bases with no gene match: 8. The CDR3 DNA sequence: TGTGCCAGCAGTTACTCTCCCGTTGGGACAGGGGGCCACCAAGAGACCCAGTACTTC. Translated: CASSYSPVGTGGHQETQYF.

This clonotype was recorded a few times. The gene calls are TRBV9 and TRBJ2-1; 11 bases are a match to TRBD2. The V gene end was trimmed by 3 bases and the J gene end by 9 bases; junction bases not matched to a gene: 11. CDR3 size: 16 residues. The germline gives CDR1 SGDLS, CDR2 YYNGEE. For the CDR3, the DNA is TGTGCCAGCAGCGCAGGAGGGACTAGCGGAATAGGTGAGCAGTTCTTC. Translated, it gives CASSAGGTSGIGEQFF.

The table lists this clonotype with many counts. This chain connects TRBV3-1 to TRBJ2-2; D is ambiguous. The CDR3 covers 12 residues. Trimming left V 3 bases short and J 8 bases short, with 7 bases between. CDR1 and CDR2 (germline): LGHDT, YNNKEL (reference sequence). CDR3 sequence: CASSHPRGELFF. In nucleotides, the CDR3 is TGTGCCAGCAGCCACCCTCGGGGGGAGCTGTTTTTT.